Below, 9 T cell receptor beta chains from the same sample are listed, as sequenced in a study of shared clonotypes between healthy human individuals. Sequencing used immunoSEQ multiplex PCR; TCRdb keeps in-frame clones, though not all of them. The sample lists some 1.1 million clones, around three quarters occurring once. Source material: memory CD4+ T cells from PBMCs. Subset defined: CD45RA-negative fraction. Receptor source: a man between 18 and 35 years old in good health. Some clones in this sample may be carry-over from other donors' samples.

The genes are TRBV9 and TRBJ2-7, with 12 positions matching TRBD2. The ends lost 3 bases at V and 4 bases at J; junction bases unmatched: 2. Germline CDR1 reads SGDLS; CDR2 reads YYNGEE. There are 14 residues in the CDR3. The DNA for the CDR3 is TGTGCCAGCAGCGCAGGGACTAGCGGGTACGAGCAGTACTTC. Amino acid sequence: CASSAGTSGYEQYF.

CDR3 nucleotides: TGTGCCAGCAGCTTACAGGGTTTTCAGCCCCAGCATTTT. Translating gives CASSLQGFQPQHF. The gene calls are TRBV11-2 and TRBJ1-5; maybe TRBD1 (5 bases). Germline assignment: CDR1 SGHAT and CDR2 FQNNGV. The CDR3 runs 13 residues. Trimming took 2 bases from V and 6 from J, leaving 8 bases between them.

V and J are TRBV5-1 and TRBJ2-3; TRBD2 matches at 13 bases. This CDR3 has 16 amino acids. Looked up from germline, CDR1 is SGHRS and CDR2 is YFSETQ. V was pared by 4 bases and J by 4 bases, with 6 bases of the junction left unmatched. In nucleotides, the CDR3 is TGCGCCAGCAGCCGAACTAGCGGGAGGGCCGCAGATACGCAGTATTTT. Translation gives CASSRTSGRAADTQYF.

The chain joins TRBV28 to TRBJ1-3; TRBD1 aligns across 7 bases. V gave up 6 bases and J gave up 0 bases; unmatched junction bases: 11. Germline V gives CDR1 MDHEN, CDR2 SYDVKM. This CDR3 has 17 amino acids. CDR3 bases: TGTGCCAGCAGAGATGGGGGACAGTTATTCTCTGGAAACACCATATATTTT. Translated: CASRDGGQLFSGNTIYF.

Comment on this clone: A junction end diverges from the germline sequence, so it may reflect a read error. The chain is built from TRBV6-6 and TRBJ1-1; 7 nucleotides agree with TRBD1. The CDR3 spans 14 residues. CDR1 and CDR2 (germline): MNHNY, SVGAGI (reference sequence). As DNA, the CDR3 is TGTGCCAGCAGATCCGGACAGGCGAACACTGAAGCTTTCTTC. Translated: CASRSGQANTEAFF.

A single count supports this clone. At one end the junction does not follow the germline gene, possibly because of a read error. DNA for the CDR3: TGCCTCCTTGGGGAAAGCTCCTACAATGAGCAGTTCTTC. It encodes CLLGESSYNEQFF. The rearrangement links TRBV7-9 to TRBJ2-1; D unclear. Germline values: CDR1 SEHNR, CDR2 FQNEAQ (reference sequence). The CDR3 loop spans 13 amino acids.

On this clone: Since a far larger clone is one base different, this is likely a read error. The V call is TRBV2, the J call TRBJ1-2, with 7 bases identical to TRBD1. Germline trimming cut 4 bases from V and 2 bases from J; bases unmatched to any gene: 7. CDR3 length: 15 amino acids. Germline lookup yields CDR1 SNHLY and CDR2 FYNNEI. This chain's CDR3 is CASSGATGTNYGYTF. For the CDR3, the DNA is TGTGCCAGCAGTGGGGCGACAGGGACCAACTATGGCTACACCTTC.

The genes are TRBV5-6 and TRBJ2-5, with no clear D. V lost 0 bases to trimming and J lost 2 bases, with 17 bases between them. The germline V gene has CDR1 SGHDT and CDR2 YYEEEE. CDR3 length: 17 amino acids. The CDR3 DNA is TGTGCCAGCAGCTTGGACCTCTCGGCCTTCTCACAAGAGACCCAGTACTTC. Amino acids: CASSLDLSAFSQETQYF.

The gene calls are TRBV11-2 and TRBJ2-1; D is unclear. The CDR3 is 15 residues long. V lost 4 bases and J lost 0, with 10 bases in between. Germline V gene sequence: CDR1 SGHAT, CDR2 FQNNGV. In DNA form, the CDR3 reads TGTGCCAGCAGCTCAGTGCGGAGCTCCTACAATGAGCAGTTCTTC. As protein: CASSSVRSSYNEQFF.